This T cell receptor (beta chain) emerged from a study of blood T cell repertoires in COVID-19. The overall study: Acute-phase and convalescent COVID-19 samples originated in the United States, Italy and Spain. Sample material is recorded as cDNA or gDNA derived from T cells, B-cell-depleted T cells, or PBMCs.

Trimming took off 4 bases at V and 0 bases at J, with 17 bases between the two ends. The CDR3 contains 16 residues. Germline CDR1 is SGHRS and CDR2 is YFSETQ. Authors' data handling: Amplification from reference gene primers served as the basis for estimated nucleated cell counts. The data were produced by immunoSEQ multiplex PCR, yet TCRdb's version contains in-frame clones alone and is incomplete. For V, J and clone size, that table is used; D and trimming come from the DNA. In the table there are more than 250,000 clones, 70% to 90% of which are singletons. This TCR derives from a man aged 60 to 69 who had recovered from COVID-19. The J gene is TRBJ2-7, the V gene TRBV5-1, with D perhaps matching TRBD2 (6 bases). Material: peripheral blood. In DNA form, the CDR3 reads TGCGCCAGCAGCCCAGCGGGCAGGGCCCGCTCCTACGAGCAGTACTTC. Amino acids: CASSPAGRARSYEQYF.